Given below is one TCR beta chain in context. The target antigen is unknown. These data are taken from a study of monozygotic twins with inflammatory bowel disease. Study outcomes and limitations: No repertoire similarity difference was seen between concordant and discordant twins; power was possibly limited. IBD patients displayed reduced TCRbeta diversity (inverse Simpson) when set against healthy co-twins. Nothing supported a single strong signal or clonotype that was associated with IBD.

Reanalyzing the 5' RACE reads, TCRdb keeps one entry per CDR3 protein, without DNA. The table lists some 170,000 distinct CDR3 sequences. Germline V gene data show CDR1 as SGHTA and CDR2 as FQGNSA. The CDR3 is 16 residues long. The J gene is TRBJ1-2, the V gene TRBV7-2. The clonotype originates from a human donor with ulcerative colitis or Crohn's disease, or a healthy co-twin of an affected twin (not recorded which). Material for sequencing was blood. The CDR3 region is CASSLGGGTGHYGYTF.